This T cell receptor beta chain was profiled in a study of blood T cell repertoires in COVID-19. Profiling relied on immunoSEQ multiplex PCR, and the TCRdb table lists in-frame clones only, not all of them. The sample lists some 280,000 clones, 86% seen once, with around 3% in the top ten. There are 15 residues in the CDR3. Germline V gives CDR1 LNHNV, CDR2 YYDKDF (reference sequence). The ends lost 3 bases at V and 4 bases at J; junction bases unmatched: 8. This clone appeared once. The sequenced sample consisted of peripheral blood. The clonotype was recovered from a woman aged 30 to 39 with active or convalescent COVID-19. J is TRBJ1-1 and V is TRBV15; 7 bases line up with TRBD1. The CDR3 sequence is CATSSRPTGPTEAFF. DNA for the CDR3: TGTGCCACCAGCAGTCGACCGACAGGGCCCACTGAAGCTTTCTTT.